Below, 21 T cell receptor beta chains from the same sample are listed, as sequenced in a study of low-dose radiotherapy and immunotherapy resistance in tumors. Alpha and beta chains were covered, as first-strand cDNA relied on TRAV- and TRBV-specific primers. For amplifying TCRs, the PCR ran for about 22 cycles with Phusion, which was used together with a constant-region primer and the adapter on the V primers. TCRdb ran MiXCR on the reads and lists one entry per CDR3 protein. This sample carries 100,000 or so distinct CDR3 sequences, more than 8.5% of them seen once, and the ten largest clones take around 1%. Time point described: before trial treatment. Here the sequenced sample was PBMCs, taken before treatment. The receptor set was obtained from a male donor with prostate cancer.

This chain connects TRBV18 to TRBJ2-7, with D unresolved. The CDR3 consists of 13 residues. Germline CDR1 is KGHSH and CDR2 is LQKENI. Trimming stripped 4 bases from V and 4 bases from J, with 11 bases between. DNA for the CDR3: TGTGCCAGCTCACACGGGCCGAGGTACGAGCAGTACTTC. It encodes CASSHGPRYEQYF.

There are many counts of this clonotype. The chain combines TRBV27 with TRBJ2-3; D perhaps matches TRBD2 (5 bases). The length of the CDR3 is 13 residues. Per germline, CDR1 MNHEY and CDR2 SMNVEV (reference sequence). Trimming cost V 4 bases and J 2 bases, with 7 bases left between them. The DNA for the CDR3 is TGTGCCAGCAGTTCCGGGGTCACAGATACGCAGTATTTT. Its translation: CASSSGVTDTQYF.

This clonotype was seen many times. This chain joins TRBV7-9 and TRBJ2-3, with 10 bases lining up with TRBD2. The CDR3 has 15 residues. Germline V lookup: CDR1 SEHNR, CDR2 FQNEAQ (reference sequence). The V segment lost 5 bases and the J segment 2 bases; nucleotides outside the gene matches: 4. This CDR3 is CASSELAGSTDTQYF. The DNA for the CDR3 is TGTGCCAGCAGCGAACTAGCGGGGTCCACAGATACGCAGTATTTT.

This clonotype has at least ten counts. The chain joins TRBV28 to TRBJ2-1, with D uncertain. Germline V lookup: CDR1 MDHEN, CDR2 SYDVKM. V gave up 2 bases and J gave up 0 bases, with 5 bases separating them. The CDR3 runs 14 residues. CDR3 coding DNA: TGTGCCAGCAGTTTACTCGGCTCCTACAATGAGCAGTTCTTC. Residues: CASSLLGSYNEQFF.

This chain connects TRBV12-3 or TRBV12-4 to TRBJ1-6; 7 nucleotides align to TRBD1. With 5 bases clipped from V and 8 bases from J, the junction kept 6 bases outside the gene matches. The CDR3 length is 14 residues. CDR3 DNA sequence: TGTGCCAGCAGTCCGACAGGGCCCTATTCACCCCTCCACTTT. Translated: CASSPTGPYSPLHF.

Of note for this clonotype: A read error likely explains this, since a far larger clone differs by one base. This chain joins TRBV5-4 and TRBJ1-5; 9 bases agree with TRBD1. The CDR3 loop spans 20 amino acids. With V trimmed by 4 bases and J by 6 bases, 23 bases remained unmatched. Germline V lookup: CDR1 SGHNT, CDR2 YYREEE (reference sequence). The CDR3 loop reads CASSPFPGTGFGAGFQPQHF. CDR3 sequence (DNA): TGTGCCAGCAGCCCCTTCCCCGGGACAGGGTTTGGGGCGGGCTTTCAGCCCCAGCATTTT.

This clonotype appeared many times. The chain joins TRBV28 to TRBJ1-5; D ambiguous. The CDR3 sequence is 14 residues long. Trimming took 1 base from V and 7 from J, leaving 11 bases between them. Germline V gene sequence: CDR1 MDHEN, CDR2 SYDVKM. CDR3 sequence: CASSLLSMGQPQHF. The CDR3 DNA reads TGTGCCAGCAGTTTATTATCTATGGGGCAGCCCCAGCATTTT.

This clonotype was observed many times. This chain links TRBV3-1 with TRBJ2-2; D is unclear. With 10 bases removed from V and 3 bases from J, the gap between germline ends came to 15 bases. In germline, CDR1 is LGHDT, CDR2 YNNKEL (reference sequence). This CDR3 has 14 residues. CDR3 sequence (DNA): TGTGCCATCTTTCGGACCGCGGACACCGGGGAGCTGTTTTTT. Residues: CAIFRTADTGELFF.

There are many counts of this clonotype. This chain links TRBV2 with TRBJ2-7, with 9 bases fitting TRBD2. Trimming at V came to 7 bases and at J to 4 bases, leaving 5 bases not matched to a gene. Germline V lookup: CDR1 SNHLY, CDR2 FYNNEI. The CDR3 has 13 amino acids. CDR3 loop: CASKAGGWYEQYF. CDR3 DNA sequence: TGTGCCAGCAAAGCGGGAGGATGGTACGAGCAGTACTTC.

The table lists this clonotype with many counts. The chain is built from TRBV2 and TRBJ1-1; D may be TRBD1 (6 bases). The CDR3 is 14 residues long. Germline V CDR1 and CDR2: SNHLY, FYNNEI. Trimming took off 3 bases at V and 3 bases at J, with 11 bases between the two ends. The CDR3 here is CASSEGGTYTEAFF. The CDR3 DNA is TGTGCCAGCAGTGAGGGTGGGACATACACTGAAGCTTTCTTT.

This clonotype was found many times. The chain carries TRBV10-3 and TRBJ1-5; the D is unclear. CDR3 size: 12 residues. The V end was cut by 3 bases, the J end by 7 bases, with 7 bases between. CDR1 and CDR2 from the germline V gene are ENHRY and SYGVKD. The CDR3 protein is CAISENYQPQHF. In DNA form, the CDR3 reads TGTGCCATCAGTGAAAACTACCAGCCCCAGCATTTT.

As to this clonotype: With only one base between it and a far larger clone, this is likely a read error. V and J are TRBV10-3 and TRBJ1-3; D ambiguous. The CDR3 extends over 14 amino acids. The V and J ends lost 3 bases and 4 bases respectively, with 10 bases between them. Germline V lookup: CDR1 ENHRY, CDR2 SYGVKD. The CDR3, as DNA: TGTGCCATCAGTGAAGTCCCATTCGGAAACACCATATATTTT. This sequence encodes CAISEVPFGNTIYF.

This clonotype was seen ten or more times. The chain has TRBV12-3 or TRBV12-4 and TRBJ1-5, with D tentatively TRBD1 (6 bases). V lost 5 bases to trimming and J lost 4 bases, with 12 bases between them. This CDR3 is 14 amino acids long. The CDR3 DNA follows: TGTGCCAGCAGTCCCGGGACAATAAATCAGCCCCAGCATTTT. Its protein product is CASSPGTINQPQHF.

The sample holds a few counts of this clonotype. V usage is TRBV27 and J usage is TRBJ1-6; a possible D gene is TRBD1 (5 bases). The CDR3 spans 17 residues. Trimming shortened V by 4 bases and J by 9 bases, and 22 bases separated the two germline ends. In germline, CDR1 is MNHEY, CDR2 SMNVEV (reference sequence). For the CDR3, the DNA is TGTGCCAGCAGTTCCCAGGGACTGGCAGGCTGGGGTTCACCCCTCCACTTT. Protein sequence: CASSSQGLAGWGSPLHF.

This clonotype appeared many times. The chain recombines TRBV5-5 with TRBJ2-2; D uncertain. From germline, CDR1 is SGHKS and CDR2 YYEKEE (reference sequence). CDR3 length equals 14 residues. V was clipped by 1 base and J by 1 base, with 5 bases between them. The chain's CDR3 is CASSLFGNTGELFF. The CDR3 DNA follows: TGTGCCAGCAGCTTGTTCGGGAACACCGGGGAGCTGTTTTTT. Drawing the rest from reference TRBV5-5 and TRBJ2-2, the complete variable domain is DAGVTQSPTHLIKTRGQQVTLRCSPISGHKSVSWYQQVLGQGPQFIFQYYEKEERGRGNFPDRFSARQFPNYSSELNVNALLLGDSALYLCASSLFGNTGELFFGEGSRLTVL.

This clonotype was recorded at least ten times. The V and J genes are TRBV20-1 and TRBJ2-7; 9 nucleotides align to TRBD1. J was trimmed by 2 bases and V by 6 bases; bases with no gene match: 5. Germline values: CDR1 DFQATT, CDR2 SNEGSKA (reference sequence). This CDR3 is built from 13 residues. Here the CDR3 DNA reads TGCAGTGCCAAAGGGGACAGGGCCTACGAGCAGTACTTC. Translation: CSAKGDRAYEQYF.

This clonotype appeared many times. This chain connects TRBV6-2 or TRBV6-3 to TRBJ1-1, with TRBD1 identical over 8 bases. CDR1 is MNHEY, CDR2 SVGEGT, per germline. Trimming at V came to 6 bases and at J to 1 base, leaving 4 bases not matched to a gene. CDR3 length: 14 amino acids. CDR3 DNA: TGTGCCAGCAGGAGGGGACAGGCGAACACTGAAGCTTTCTTT. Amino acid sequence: CASRRGQANTEAFF.

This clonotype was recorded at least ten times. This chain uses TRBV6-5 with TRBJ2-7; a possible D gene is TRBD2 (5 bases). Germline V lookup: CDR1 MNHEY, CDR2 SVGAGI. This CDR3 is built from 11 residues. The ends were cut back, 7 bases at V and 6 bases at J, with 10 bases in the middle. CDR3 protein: CASTKLGEQYF. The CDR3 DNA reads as TGTGCCAGCACCAAACTAGGCGAGCAGTACTTC.

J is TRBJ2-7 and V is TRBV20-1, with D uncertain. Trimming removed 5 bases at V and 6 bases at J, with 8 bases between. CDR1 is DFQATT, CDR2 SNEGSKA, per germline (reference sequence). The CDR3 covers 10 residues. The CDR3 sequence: CSAGNREQYF. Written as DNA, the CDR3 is TGCAGTGCTGGGAATCGCGAGCAGTACTTC.

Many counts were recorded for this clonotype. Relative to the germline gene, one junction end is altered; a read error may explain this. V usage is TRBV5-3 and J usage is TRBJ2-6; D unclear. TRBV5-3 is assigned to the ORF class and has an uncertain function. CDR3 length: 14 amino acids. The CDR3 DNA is TGTGCCAGCAGCTCCGTCCAGGGGGCCAACGTCCTGACTTTC. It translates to CASSSVQGANVLTF.

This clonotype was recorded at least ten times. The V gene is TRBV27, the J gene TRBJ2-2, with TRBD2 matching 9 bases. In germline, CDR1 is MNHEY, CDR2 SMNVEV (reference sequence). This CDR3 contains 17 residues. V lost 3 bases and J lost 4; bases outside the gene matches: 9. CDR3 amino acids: CASSFLTSGGVTGELFF. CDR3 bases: TGTGCCAGCAGTTTCCTGACTAGCGGAGGGGTCACCGGGGAGCTGTTTTTT.